The clone carrying this TCR beta chain has a handful of counts. This entry is derived from a study of blood T cell repertoires in COVID-19. Study context: Italy, Spain and the United States were the sources of the convalescent and acute COVID-19 samples. PBMCs, B-cell-depleted T cells, or T cells provided the cDNA or gDNA that made up the material.

Original methodology: Reference gene primer amplification in the assay estimated nucleated cell counts. Clones were read by immunoSEQ multiplex PCR, and TCRdb kept only the in-frame ones, dropping some. Clonal size and the V and J genes are those of that table, whereas D and trimming came from the DNA. The sample carries around 190,000 clones, 85% to 90% recorded once. J was trimmed by 7 bases and V by 3 bases; bases with no gene match: 9. CDR1 and CDR2 from the germline V gene are MNHEY and SMNVEV (reference sequence). This CDR3 has 16 amino acids. The clonotype was recovered from a woman aged 60 to 75 with acute or convalescent COVID-19. The V call is TRBV27, the J call TRBJ2-1; 10 nucleotides align to TRBD2. Specimen: peripheral blood. CDR3 nucleotide sequence: TGTGCCAGCAGTTTGGGGGTAGCGGGAGGAAAGAATGAGCAGTTCTTC. Protein: CASSLGVAGGKNEQFF.